This T cell receptor beta chain is drawn from a study of CD8 T cells in Susac syndrome. In blood CD8+ and CD4+ T cells, TCR beta underwent sequencing. Control patients had untreated stable or active relapsing-remitting multiple sclerosis by revised McDonald criteria. TEMRA cells underwent FACS enrichment and CD8+ and CD4+ T cells underwent negative isolation. The CDR3 has 13 residues. CDR1 is SGHRS and CDR2 is YFSETQ in the germline V gene. V lost 1 base, J lost 6 bases, and 11 bases lay in between. Random hexamers were used to reverse transcribe the RNA input (about 0.45 to 1 ug). The TCR beta CDR3 was amplified by immunoSEQ multiplex PCR across 54 Vbeta, 13 Jbeta. MiXCR was run by TCRdb on the immunoSEQ multiplex PCR reads, yielding one entry per CDR3 protein. This sample carries 170,000 or so distinct CDR3 sequences, approximately 93% of them seen once, and the ten largest clones take more than 0.08%.

The chain has TRBV5-1 and TRBJ2-7; D gene uncertain. The source of this sequence is a human donor with multiple sclerosis. The specimen sequenced was CD4+ T cells from PBMCs. The CDR3 loop reads CASSLNILGEQYF. The CDR3 DNA is TGCGCCAGCAGCTTGAACATTCTGGGCGAGCAGTACTTC. Using reference TRBV5-1 and TRBJ2-7 for the parts outside the CDR3, the full variable domain is KAGVTQTPRYLIKTRGQQVTLSCSPISGHRSVSWYQQTPGQGLQFLFEYFSETQRNKGNFPGRFSGRQFSNSRSEMNVSTLELGDSALYLCASSLNILGEQYFGPGTRLTVT.